This TCR beta chain was captured in a study of blood T cell repertoires in COVID-19. Looking at the study overall: T cells, B-cell-depleted T cells, or PBMCs supplied cDNA or gDNA.

In the study's own analysis: Amplifying reference gene primers gave estimates of nucleated cell counts. Some clones are missing from TCRdb's copy, which holds only in-frame ones; the method was immunoSEQ multiplex PCR. That table gives V, J and clone size, and the DNA gave D and trimming. The table shows over 100,000 clones, with approximately 90% occurring only once. Patients at the Seattle site were enrolled during active infection and followed longitudinally. From germline, CDR1 is MNHEY and CDR2 SVGAGI. The trim removed 6 bases at V and 0 bases at J, leaving 3 bases unmatched. This CDR3 is built from 14 residues.

The source of this sequence is a man aged 55 to 70 with COVID-19, enrolled during active disease. Sequencing was done on a sample of peripheral blood. This rearrangement joins TRBV6-5 to TRBJ2-5; TRBD2 agrees at 8 bases. CDR3 nucleotides: TGTGCCAGCAGCGGGGGGGCGTACCAAGAGACCCAGTACTTC. This encodes CASSGGAYQETQYF.